These 21 T cell receptor beta chains share one sample of origin, sequenced in a study of CD8 T cells in Susac syndrome. Reverse transcription of roughly 0.5 to 1 ug RNA was performed with random hexamers. In TCRdb, the immunoSEQ multiplex PCR reads were re-called with MiXCR into one record per CDR3 protein. Altogether about 180,000 distinct CDR3 sequences are present, around 95% being singletons, with the ten largest covering 0.093%. Sequenced input: CD4+ T cells from PBMCs. All receptors derive from a human donor with multiple sclerosis.

The V and J genes are TRBV3-1 and TRBJ1-2; TRBD1 is a possible D gene (5 bases). Germline-derived CDR1 and CDR2 are LGHDT and YNNKEL (reference sequence). The CDR3 is 14 amino acids. The V and J ends lost 4 bases and 8 bases respectively, with 17 bases between them. The CDR3 DNA is TGTGCCAGCAGCCGTCGGGACCTAGGCACGGGCTACACCTTC. Translation: CASSRRDLGTGYTF.

A remark on this clonotype: One end of the junction varies from germline; a read error may be responsible. The chain joins TRBV7-7 to TRBJ2-5, with TRBD2 as a possible D gene (5 bases). Germline V lookup: CDR1 SSHAT, CDR2 FNYEAQ (reference sequence). The CDR3 is 16 residues long. CDR3 loop: CASSLLGSVDQETQYF. The CDR3 coding sequence is TGTGCTAGCAGCTTACTGGGGAGCGTAGACCAAGAGACCCAGTACTTC.

This clonotype was counted only a few times. The gene calls are TRBV18 and TRBJ2-7; D not resolved. In germline, CDR1 is KGHSH, CDR2 LQKENI. The length of the CDR3 is 11 residues. Trimming left V 4 bases short and J 4 bases short, with 5 bases between. Here the CDR3 DNA reads TGTGCCAGCTCACTGCTTTACGAGCAGTACTTC. Protein product: CASSLLYEQYF.

This chain uses TRBV13 with TRBJ2-5, with no clear D. Between the trimmed V and J ends, which lost 3 bases and 5 bases, there was a span of 10 bases. Germline loops: CDR1 PRHDT, CDR2 FYEKMQ (reference sequence). This CDR3 has 13 residues. CDR3 sequence (DNA): TGTGCCAGCAGCTTCGGGCCCCCGGAGACCCAGTACTTC. Its protein is CASSFGPPETQYF.

The chain recombines TRBV5-1 with TRBJ2-1; D is undetermined. V was shortened by 1 base and J by 8 bases, with 4 bases between the two germline ends. Germline V gene data show CDR1 as SGHRS and CDR2 as YFSETQ. This CDR3 is built from 11 residues. The CDR3 nucleotides are TGCGCCAGCAGCTTGAATGATGAGCAGTTCTTC. Protein product: CASSLNDEQFF.

Concerning this clonotype itself: A read error may produce the germline difference seen at one junction end. The chain is built from TRBV4-1 and TRBJ2-7; tentatively, D is TRBD1 or TRBD2 (5 bases each). Germline-derived CDR1 and CDR2 are MGHRA and YSYEKL. This CDR3 region has 15 residues. This chain's CDR3 is CASSQPQRGLRIRHF. In nucleotides, the CDR3 is TGCGCCAGCAGCCAACCTCAGAGGGGTTTACGAATTAGGCACTTC.

In this sample, this clonotype turned up once. The rearrangement links TRBV9 to TRBJ2-5; weak D call: TRBD2 (6 bases). CDR3 length: 21 residues. Per germline, CDR1 SGDLS and CDR2 YYNGEE. Trimming left V 4 bases short and J 5 bases short, with 36 bases between. The DNA for the CDR3 is TGTGCCAGCAGCAGGGGTGGTAGCGGTGGCATACCAAGGGCCGAGGGGGAGACCCAGTACTTC. This translates into CASSRGGSGGIPRAEGETQYF.

The chain has TRBV7-2 and TRBJ2-1, with unresolved D. The germline V and J ends were trimmed by 8 bases and 1 base, with 9 bases remaining between them. Germline V gene data show CDR1 as SGHTA and CDR2 as FQGNSA. The CDR3 sequence is 13 residues long. The CDR3 nucleotides are TGTGCCAGCGGAAGGGCTTCCTACAATGAGCAGTTCTTC. Protein product: CASGRASYNEQFF.

The chain uses TRBV23-1 and TRBJ2-5, with 9 bases aligning to TRBD1. Being an ORF, TRBV23-1 has a function that is uncertain. After removal of 0 bases from V and 5 bases from J, the junction contained 4 bases not matched to a gene. The CDR3 covers 15 residues. The CDR3: CASSQSFGQGETQYF. The DNA for the CDR3 is TGCGCCAGCAGTCAATCCTTCGGACAGGGGGAGACCCAGTACTTC.

In its sample, this clonotype was seen once. The chain has TRBV3-1 and TRBJ2-1; the D gene is possibly TRBD2 (6 bases). The V end was cut by 0 bases, the J end by 4 bases, with 13 bases between. Germline V lookup: CDR1 LGHDT, CDR2 YNNKEL (reference sequence). The CDR3 length is 16 residues. In DNA, the CDR3 is TGTGCCAGCAGCCAAGAAGGCGGGACCGCATACAATGAGCAGTTCTTC. Amino acids: CASSQEGGTAYNEQFF.

The chain joins TRBV30 to TRBJ1-2; no reliable D call. Trimming cost V 5 bases and J 1 base, with 8 bases left between them. CDR3 size: 12 residues. Germline V gene sequence: CDR1 GTSNPN, CDR2 SVGIG (reference sequence). The DNA for the CDR3 is TGTGCCTGGGACAACCTTAACTATGGCTACACCTTC. Its protein is CAWDNLNYGYTF.

V usage is TRBV20-1 and J usage is TRBJ2-1; 10 positions agree with TRBD2. Germline loops: CDR1 DFQATT, CDR2 SNEGSKA (reference sequence). The CDR3 is made up of 14 amino acids. V lost 5 bases and J lost 10; bases outside the gene matches: 11. CDR3 in amino acids: CSAGGSGGRREQFF. In nucleotides, the CDR3 is TGCAGTGCTGGAGGTAGCGGGGGGCGACGCGAGCAGTTCTTC.

The chain recombines TRBV30 with TRBJ2-3; possible D gene TRBD2, 7 bases. Germline CDR1 and CDR2: GTSNPN and SVGIG (reference sequence). Trimming stripped 3 bases from V and 0 bases from J, with 16 bases between. This CDR3 is 16 amino acids long. CDR3: CAWSARGASSTDTQYF. CDR3 nucleotides: TGTGCCTGGAGCGCCCGGGGGGCCAGCAGCACAGATACGCAGTATTTT.

V gene TRBV24-1 combines with J gene TRBJ2-3; D unclear. The CDR3 has 12 amino acids. Trimming shortened V by 4 bases and J by 4 bases, and 5 bases separated the two germline ends. In germline, CDR1 is KGHDR, CDR2 SFDVKD. Here the CDR3 DNA reads TGTGCCACCAGTGACGGGCCAGATACGCAGTATTTT. Translated, it gives CATSDGPDTQYF.

This sequence joins TRBV5-1 and TRBJ2-1, with D possibly matching TRBD2 (5 bases). V lost 4 bases and J lost 6, with 20 bases in between. The CDR3 is 16 residues long. The germline CDR1 and CDR2 sequences are SGHRS and YFSETQ. In DNA form, the CDR3 reads TGCGCCAGCAGCAAAGGAGGAGCGTTGTGGGTCAATGAGCAGTTCTTC. As protein: CASSKGGALWVNEQFF.

The V call is TRBV18, the J call TRBJ1-1; D is undetermined. The CDR3 is 15 residues long. The V gene lost 2 bases and the J gene lost 0 bases, with 10 bases spanning the gap. CDR1 and CDR2 from the germline V gene are KGHSH and LQKENI. CDR3 DNA: TGTGCCAGCTCACCAACCCGGGAATTGAACACTGAAGCTTTCTTT. It specifies CASSPTRELNTEAFF.

The CDR3 DNA reads TGCAGTGCTAGAAACAGACTAGAGGGACGTAACGAGCAGTACTTC. Translation: CSARNRLEGRNEQYF. The rearrangement uses TRBV20-1 and TRBJ2-7; TRBD2 might be the D (6 bases). Germline CDR1 is DFQATT and CDR2 is SNEGSKA (reference sequence). Deletions cut 2 bases from V and 5 bases from J, with 19 bases between. The CDR3 contains 15 residues.

The rearrangement joins TRBV7-3 to TRBJ2-1; 7 bases map to TRBD2. This CDR3 comprises 13 residues. The germline V gene encodes CDR1 SGHTA and CDR2 FQGTGA. Trimming cost V 5 bases and J 6 bases; bases outside gene matches: 4. The CDR3 reads CASSPLASNEQFF. Written as DNA, the CDR3 is TGTGCCAGCAGCCCACTAGCGTCCAATGAGCAGTTCTTC.

The rearrangement uses TRBV7-2 and TRBJ2-1; the D is unclear. Trimming took off 5 bases at V and 6 bases at J, with 14 bases between the two ends. CDR1 and CDR2 from the germline V gene are SGHTA and FQGNSA. The CDR3 consists of 14 residues. The DNA for the CDR3 is TGTGCCAGCAGCCTCTCGGCAGCTTCCAATGAGCAGTTCTTC. Residues: CASSLSAASNEQFF.

The chain has TRBV5-1 and TRBJ2-5; a possible D gene is TRBD2 (6 bases). The germline V and J ends were trimmed by 3 bases and 5 bases, with 17 bases remaining between them. CDR1 and CDR2 (germline): SGHRS, YFSETQ. The CDR3 contains 15 residues. The CDR3 DNA reads TGCGCCAGCAGCTACGGGACTGTACTATCGGAGACCCAGTACTTC. Translation gives CASSYGTVLSETQYF.

The gene calls are TRBV7-3 and TRBJ2-5; 8 bases are a match to TRBD1. Germline CDR1 is SGHTA and CDR2 is FQGTGA. The CDR3 runs to 14 residues. V dropped 6 bases and J dropped 10; count of bases not matched to a gene: 13. The CDR3 DNA reads as TGTGCCAGCAGGCGTTCCGGACAGGGAACAGACCAGTACTTC. Its protein product is CASRRSGQGTDQYF.